The entry below gives a single T cell receptor beta chain sequence along with its context. The source of the sample is a study of T cell changes during pregnancy in multiple sclerosis. Method: immunoSEQ multiplex PCR; TCRdb's copy keeps in-frame clones and lacks some. This sample yields 40,000 to 45,000 clones, of which 85% to 95% are seen a single time; 0.45% to 0.55% belongs to the top ten. This receptor was identified in a female donor with multiple sclerosis, enrolled in a pregnancy study. The sample was CD4+ T cells from peripheral blood mononuclear cells, taken in the third trimester of pregnancy.

CDR3 nucleotide sequence: TGTGCCAGCAGTAAAGACAGGGTTAACGAGCAGTACTTC. Protein: CASSKDRVNEQYF. The genes are TRBV6-5 and TRBJ2-7; 7 positions match TRBD1. Germline V CDR1 and CDR2: MNHEY, SVGAGI. The CDR3 covers 13 residues. J was trimmed by 5 bases and V by 5 bases; bases with no gene match: 6.